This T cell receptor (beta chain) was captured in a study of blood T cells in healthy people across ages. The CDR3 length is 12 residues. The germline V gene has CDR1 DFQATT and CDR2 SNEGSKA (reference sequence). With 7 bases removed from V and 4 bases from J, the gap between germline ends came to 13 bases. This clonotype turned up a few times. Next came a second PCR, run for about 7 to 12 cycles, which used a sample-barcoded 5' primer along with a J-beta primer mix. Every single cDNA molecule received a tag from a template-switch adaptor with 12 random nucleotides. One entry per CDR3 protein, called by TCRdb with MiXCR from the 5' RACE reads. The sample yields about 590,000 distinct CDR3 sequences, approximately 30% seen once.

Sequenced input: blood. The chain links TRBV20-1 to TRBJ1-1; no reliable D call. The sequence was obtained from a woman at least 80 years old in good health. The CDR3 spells CSVPKDGTEAFF. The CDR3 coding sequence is TGCAGTGTCCCGAAGGACGGCACTGAAGCTTTCTTT.